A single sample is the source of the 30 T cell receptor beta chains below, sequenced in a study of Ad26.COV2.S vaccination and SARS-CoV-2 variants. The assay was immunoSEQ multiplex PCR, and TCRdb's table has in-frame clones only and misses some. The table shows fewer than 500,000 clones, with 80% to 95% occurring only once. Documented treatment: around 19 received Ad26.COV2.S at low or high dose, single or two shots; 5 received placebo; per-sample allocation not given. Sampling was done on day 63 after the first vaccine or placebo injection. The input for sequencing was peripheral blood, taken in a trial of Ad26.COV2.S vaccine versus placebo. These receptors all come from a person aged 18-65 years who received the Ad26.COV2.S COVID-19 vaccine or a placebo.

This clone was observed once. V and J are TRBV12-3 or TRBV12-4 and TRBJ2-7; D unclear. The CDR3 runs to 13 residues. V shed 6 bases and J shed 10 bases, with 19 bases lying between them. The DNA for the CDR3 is TGTGCCAGCAGCATCACCGTAGATTTTCGCCAGTACTTC. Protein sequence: CASSITVDFRQYF.

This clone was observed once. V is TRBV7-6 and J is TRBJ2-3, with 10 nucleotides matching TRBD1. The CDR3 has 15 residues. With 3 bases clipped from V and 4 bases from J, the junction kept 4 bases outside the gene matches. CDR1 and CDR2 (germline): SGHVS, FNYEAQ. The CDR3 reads CASSFTGTGADTQYF. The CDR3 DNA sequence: TGTGCCAGCAGCTTTACGGGGACAGGGGCAGATACGCAGTATTTT.

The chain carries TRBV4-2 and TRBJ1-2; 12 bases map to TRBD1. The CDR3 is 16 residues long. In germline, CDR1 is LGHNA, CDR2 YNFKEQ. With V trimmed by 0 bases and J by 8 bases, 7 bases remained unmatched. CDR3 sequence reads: CASSQDRDRGRRGYTF. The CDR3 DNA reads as TGTGCCAGCAGCCAAGATAGGGACAGGGGGCGAAGAGGCTACACCTTC.

Here the CDR3 DNA reads TGTGCCAGCAGTTTAGTGGGGAGTTCCTACAATGAGCAGTTCTTC. Translating gives CASSLVGSSYNEQFF. The chain has TRBV27 and TRBJ2-1, with D maybe TRBD2 (5 bases). Germline V gene data show CDR1 as MNHEY and CDR2 as SMNVEV (reference sequence). The CDR3 totals 15 residues. With 2 bases removed from V and 1 base from J, the gap between germline ends came to 9 bases.

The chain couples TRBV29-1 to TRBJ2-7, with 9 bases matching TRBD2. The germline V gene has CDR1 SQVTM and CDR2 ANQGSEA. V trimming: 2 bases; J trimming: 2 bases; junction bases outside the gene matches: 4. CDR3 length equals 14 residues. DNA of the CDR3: TGCAGCGTTGAAAGCGGGAGGAAACCCTACGAGCAGTACTTC. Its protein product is CSVESGRKPYEQYF.

CDR3 in DNA: TGTGCCAGCAGCGTAGTCCCACTAGCAGATACGCAGTATTTT. Translating it yields CASSVVPLADTQYF. The V gene is TRBV9, the J gene TRBJ2-3, with D possibly TRBD2 on 5 matching bases. This CDR3 is built from 14 residues. V lost 0 bases, J lost 4 bases, and 9 bases lay in between. Germline assignment: CDR1 SGDLS and CDR2 YYNGEE.

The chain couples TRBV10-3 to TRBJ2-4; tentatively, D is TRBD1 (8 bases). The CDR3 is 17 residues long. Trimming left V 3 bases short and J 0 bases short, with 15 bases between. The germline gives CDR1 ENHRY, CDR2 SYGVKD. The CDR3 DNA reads TGTGCCATCAGTGATGGACAGGGAGGGTTAGCCAAAAACATTCAGTACTTC. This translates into CAISDGQGGLAKNIQYF.

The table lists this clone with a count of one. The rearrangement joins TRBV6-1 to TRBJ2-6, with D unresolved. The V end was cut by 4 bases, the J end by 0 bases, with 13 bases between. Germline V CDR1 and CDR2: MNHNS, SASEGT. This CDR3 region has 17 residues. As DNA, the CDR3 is TGTGCCAGCAGTGCAAGGACCAGGAACTCTGGGGCCAACGTCCTGACTTTC. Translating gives CASSARTRNSGANVLTF.

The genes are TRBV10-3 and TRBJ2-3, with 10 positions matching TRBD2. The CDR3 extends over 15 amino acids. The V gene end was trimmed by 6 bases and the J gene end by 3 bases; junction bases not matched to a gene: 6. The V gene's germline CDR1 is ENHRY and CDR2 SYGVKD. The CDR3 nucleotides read TGTGCCATCAGGCACTCTAGCGGGAGAACAGATACGCAGTATTTT. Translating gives CAIRHSSGRTDTQYF.

DNA for the CDR3: TGTGCCAGCAGTTTGGTTCGGGGCCCCGACGAGCAGTACTTC. Its translation is CASSLVRGPDEQYF. The chain carries TRBV28 and TRBJ2-7, with D perhaps assigned TRBD1 or TRBD2 (5 bases each). The CDR3 loop spans 14 amino acids. Germline V lookup: CDR1 MDHEN, CDR2 SYDVKM. Between the trimmed V and J ends, which lost 3 bases and 5 bases, there was a span of 14 bases.

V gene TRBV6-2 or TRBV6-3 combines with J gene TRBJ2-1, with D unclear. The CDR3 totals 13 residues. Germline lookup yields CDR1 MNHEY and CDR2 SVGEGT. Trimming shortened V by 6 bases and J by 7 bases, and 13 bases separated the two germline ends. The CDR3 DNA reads TGTGCCAGCAGCTCCCCCTTGTCGAATGAGCAGTTCTTC. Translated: CASSSPLSNEQFF.

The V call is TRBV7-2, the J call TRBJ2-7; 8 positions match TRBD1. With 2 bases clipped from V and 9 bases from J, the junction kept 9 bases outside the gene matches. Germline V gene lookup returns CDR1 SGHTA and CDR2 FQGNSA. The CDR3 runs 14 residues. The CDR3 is CASSLIGQGAGQYF. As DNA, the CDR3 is TGTGCCAGCAGCTTAATTGGGCAGGGGGCTGGGCAGTACTTC.

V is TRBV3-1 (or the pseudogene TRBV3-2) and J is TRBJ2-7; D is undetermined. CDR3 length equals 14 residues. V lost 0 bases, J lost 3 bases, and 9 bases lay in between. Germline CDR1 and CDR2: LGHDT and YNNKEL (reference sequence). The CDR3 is CASSQEAIDYEQYF. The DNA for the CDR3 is TGTGCCAGCAGCCAAGAAGCGATCGACTACGAGCAGTACTTC.

DNA of the CDR3: TGTGCCAGCAGTTACTCGCCTAGCGGGAGCGACGAGCAGTACTTC. Translating gives CASSYSPSGSDEQYF. The chain uses TRBV6-5 and TRBJ2-7; 10 bases fit TRBD2. V dropped 0 bases and J dropped 5; count of bases not matched to a gene: 4. The CDR3 covers 15 residues. Germline V gives CDR1 MNHEY, CDR2 SVGAGI.

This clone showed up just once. This CDR3 is CASSLGVGEQYF. DNA for the CDR3: TGTGCCAGCAGCTTGGGGGTGGGCGAGCAGTACTTC. The chain joins TRBV7-9 to TRBJ2-7; D tentatively fits TRBD1 or TRBD2 (5 bases each). The CDR3 has 12 amino acids. Germline lookup yields CDR1 SEHNR and CDR2 FQNEAQ (reference sequence). V lost 3 bases, J lost 6 bases, and 9 bases lay in between.

The CDR3 here is CATSRVGGSTEAFF. The CDR3 region has the DNA TGTGCCACCAGCAGAGTTGGGGGTTCCACTGAAGCTTTCTTT. The V call is TRBV15, the J call TRBJ1-1, with D perhaps matching TRBD1 (5 bases). The CDR3 is 14 residues long. V lost 1 base to trimming and J lost 4 bases, with 10 bases between them. Per germline, CDR1 LNHNV and CDR2 YYDKDF (reference sequence).

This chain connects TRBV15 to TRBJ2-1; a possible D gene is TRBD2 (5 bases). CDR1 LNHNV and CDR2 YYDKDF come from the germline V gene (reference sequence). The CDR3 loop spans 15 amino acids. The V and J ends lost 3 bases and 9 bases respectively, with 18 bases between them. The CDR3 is CATSRSGIIVGEQFF. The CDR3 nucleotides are TGTGCCACCAGCAGGTCCGGGATAATTGTAGGTGAGCAGTTCTTC. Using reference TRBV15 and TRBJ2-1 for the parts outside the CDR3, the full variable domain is DAMVIQNPRYQVTQFGKPVTLSCSQTLNHNVMYWYQQKSSQAPKLLFHYYDKDFNNEADTPDNFQSRRPNTSFCFLDIRSPGLGDTAMYLCATSRSGIIVGEQFFGPGTRLTVL.

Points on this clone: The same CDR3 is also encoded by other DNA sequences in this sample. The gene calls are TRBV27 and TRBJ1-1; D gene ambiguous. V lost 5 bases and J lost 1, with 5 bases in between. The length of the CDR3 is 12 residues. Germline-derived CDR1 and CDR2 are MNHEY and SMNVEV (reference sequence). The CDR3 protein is CASSRTNTEAFF. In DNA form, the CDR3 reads TGTGCCAGCAGTCGGACGAACACTGAAGCTTTCTTT.

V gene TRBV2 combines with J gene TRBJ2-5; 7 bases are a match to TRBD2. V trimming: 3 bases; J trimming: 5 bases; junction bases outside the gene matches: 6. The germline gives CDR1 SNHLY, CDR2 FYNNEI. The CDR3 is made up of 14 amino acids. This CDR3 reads CASSERAGGETQYF. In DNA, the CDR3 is TGTGCCAGCAGTGAGAGGGCCGGGGGGGAGACCCAGTACTTC.

CDR3 sequence (DNA): TGTGCCAGCAGCTCCATAGGAACCAATGAGCAGTTCTTC. Its protein product is CASSSIGTNEQFF. The J gene is TRBJ2-1, the V gene TRBV7-9; D remains unclear. The CDR3 spans 13 residues. Germline CDR1 and CDR2: SEHNR and FQNEAQ (reference sequence). V lost 4 bases and J 6 bases, leaving 10 bases between the germline ends. The full variable domain, in which reference TRBV7-9 and TRBJ2-1 provide the parts outside the CDR3, is DTGVSQNPRHKITKRGQNVTFRCDPISEHNRLYWYRQTLGQGPEFLTYFQNEAQLEKSRLLSDRFSAERPKGSFSTLEIQRTEQGDSAMYLCASSSIGTNEQFFGPGTRLTVL.

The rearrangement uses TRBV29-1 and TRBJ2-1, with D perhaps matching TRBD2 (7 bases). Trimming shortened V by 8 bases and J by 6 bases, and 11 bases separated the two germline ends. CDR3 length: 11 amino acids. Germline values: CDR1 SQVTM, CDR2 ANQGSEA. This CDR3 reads CSLGGGNEQFF. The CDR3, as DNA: TGCAGCCTAGGGGGGGGCAATGAGCAGTTCTTC.

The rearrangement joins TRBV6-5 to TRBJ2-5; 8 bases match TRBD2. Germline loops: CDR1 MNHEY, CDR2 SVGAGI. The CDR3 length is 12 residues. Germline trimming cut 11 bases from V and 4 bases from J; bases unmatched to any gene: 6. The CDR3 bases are TGTGCCGGTGGACTAGCCGGAGAGACCCAGTACTTC. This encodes CAGGLAGETQYF.

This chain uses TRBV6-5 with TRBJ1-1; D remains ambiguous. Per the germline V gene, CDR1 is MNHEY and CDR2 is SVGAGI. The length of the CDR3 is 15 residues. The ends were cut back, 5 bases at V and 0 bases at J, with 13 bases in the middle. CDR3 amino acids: CASSRGQYMNTEAFF. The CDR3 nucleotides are TGTGCCAGCAGTCGAGGGCAATACATGAACACTGAAGCTTTCTTT.

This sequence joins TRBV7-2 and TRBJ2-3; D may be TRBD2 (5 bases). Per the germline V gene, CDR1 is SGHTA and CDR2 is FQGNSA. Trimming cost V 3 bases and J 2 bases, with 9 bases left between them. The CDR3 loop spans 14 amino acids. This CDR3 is CASSFPRATDTQYF. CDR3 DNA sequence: TGTGCCAGCAGCTTCCCGAGGGCCACAGATACGCAGTATTTT.

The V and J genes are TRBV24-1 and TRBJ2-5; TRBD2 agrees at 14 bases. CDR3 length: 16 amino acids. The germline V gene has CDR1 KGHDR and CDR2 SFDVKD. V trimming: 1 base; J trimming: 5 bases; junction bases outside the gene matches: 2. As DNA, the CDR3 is TGTGCCACCAGTGATTTCGGGACTAGCGGGAGCGAGACCCAGTACTTC. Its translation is CATSDFGTSGSETQYF.

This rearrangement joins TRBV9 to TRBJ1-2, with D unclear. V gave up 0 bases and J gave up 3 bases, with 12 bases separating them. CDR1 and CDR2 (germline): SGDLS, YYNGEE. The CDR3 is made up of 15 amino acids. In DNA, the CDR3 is TGTGCCAGCAGCGTAGCAACACCCGGGGACTATGGCTACACCTTC. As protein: CASSVATPGDYGYTF. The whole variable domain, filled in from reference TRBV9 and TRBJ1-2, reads DSGVTQTPKHLITATGQRVTLRCSPRSGDLSVYWYQQSLDQGLQFLIQYYNGEERAKGNILERFSAQQFPDLHSELNLSSLELGDSALYFCASSVATPGDYGYTFGSGTRLTVV.

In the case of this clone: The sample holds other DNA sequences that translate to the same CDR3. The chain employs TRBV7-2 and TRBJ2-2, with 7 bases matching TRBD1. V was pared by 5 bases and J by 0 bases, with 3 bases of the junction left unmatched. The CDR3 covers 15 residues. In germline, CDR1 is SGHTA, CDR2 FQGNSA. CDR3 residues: CASSPGTANTGELFF. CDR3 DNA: TGTGCCAGCAGCCCTGGGACAGCGAACACCGGGGAGCTGTTTTTT.

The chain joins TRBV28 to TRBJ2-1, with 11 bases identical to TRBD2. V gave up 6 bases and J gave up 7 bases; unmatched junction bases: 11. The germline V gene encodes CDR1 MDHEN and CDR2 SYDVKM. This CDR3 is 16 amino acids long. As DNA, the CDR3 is TGTGCCAGCAGACGACCGGGACTAGCGGAGTCTAATGAGCAGTTCTTC. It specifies CASRRPGLAESNEQFF.

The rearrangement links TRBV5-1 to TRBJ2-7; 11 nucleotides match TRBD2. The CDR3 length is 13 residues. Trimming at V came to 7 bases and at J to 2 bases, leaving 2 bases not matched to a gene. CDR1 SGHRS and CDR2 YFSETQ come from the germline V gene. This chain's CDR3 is CASGTSGTYEQYF. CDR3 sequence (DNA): TGCGCCAGCGGGACTAGCGGCACCTACGAGCAGTACTTC. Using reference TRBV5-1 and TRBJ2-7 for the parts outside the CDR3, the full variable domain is KAGVTQTPRYLIKTRGQQVTLSCSPISGHRSVSWYQQTPGQGLQFLFEYFSETQRNKGNFPGRFSGRQFSNSRSEMNVSTLELGDSALYLCASGTSGTYEQYFGPGTRLTVT.

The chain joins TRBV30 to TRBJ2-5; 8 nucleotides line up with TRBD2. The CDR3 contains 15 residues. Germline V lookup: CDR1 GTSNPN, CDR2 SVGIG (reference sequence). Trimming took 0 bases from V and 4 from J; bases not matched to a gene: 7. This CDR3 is CAWSVAGGSLETQYF. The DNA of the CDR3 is TGTGCCTGGAGTGTGGCGGGAGGAAGTCTAGAGACCCAGTACTTC.